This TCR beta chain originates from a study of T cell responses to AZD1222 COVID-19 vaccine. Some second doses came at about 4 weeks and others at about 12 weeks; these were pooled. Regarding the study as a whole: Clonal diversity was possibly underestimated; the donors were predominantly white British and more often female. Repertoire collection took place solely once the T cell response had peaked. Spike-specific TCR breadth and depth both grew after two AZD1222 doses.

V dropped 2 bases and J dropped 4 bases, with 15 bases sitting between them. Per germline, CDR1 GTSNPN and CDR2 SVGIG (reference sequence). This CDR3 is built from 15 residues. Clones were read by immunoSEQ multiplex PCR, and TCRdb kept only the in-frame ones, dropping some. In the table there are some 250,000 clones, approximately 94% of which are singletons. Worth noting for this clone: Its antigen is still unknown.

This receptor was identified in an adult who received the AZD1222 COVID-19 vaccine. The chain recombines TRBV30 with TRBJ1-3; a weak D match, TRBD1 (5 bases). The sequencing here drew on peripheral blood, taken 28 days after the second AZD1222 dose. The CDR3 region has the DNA TGTGCCTGGAGTCCAAGGGACGGCGGGGGAAACACCATATATTTT. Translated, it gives CAWSPRDGGGNTIYF. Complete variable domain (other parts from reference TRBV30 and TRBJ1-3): SQTIHQWPATLVQPVGSPLSLECTVEGTSNPNLYWYRQAAGRGLQLLFYSVGIGQISSEVPQNLSASRPQDRQFILSSKKLLLSDSGFYLCAWSPRDGGGNTIYFGEGSWLTVV.